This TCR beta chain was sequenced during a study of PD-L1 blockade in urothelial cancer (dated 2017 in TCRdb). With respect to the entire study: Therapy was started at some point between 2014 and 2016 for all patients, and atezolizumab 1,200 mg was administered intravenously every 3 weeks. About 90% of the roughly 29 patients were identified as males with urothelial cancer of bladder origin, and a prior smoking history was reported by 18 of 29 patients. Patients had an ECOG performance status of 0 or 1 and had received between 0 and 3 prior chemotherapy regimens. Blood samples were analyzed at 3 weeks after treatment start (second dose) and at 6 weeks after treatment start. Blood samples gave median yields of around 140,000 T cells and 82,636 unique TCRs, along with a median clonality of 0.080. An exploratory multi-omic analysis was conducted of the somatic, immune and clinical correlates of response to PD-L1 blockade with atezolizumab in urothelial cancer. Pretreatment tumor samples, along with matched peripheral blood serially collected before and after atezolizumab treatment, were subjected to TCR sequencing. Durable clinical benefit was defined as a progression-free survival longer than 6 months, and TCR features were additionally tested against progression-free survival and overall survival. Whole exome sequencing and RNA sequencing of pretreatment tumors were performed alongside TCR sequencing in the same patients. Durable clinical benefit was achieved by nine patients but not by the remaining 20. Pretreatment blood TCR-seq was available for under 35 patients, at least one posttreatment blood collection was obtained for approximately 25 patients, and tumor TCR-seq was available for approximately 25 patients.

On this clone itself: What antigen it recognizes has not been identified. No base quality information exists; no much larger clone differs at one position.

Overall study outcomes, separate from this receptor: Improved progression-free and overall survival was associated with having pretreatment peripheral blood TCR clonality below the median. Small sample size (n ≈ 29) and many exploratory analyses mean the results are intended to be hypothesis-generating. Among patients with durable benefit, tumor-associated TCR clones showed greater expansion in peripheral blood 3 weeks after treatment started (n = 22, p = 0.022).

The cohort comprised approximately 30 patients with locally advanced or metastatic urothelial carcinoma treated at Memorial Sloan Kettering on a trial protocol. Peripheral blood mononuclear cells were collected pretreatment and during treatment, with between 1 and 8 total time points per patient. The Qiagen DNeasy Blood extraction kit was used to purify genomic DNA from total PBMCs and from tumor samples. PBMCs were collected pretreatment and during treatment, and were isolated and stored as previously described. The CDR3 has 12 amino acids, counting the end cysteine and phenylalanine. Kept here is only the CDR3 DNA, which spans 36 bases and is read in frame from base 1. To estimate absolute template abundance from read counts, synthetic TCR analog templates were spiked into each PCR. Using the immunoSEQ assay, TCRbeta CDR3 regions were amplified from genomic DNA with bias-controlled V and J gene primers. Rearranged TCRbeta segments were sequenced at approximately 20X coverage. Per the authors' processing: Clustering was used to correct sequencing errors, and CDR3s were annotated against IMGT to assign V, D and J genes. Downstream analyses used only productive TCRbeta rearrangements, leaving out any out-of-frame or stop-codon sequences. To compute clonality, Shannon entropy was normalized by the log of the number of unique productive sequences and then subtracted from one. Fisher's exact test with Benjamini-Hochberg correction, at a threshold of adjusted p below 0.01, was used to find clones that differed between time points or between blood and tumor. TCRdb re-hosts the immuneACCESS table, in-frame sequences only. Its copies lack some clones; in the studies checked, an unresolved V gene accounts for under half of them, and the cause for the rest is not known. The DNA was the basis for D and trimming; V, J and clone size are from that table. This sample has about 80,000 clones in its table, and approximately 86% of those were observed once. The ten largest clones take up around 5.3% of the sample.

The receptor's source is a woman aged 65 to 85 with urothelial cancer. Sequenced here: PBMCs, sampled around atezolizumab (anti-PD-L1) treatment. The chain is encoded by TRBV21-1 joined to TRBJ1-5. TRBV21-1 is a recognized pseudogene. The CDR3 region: CASVASFQPQHF. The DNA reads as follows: TGTGCCAGCGTCGCGAGTTTTCAGCCCCAGCATTTT.